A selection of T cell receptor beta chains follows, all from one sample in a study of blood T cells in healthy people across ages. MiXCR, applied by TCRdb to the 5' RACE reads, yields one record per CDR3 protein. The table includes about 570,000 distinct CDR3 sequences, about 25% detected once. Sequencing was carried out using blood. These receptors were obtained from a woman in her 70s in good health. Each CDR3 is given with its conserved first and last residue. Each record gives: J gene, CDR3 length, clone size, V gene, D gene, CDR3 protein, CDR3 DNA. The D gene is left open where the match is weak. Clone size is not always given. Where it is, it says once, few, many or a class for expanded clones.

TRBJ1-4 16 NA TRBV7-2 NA CASSLVATGQGEKLFF TGTGCCAGCAGCTTAGTGGCTACGGGACAAGGTGAAAAACTGTTTTTT
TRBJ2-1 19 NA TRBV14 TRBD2 CASSLSTGLAGGLYNEQFF TGTGCCAGCAGCCTTTCAACCGGGCTAGCGGGGGGGCTCTACAATGAGCAGTTCTTC
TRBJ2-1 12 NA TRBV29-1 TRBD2 CSVSTSGGEQFF TGCAGCGTCTCGACTAGCGGGGGGGAGCAGTTCTTC
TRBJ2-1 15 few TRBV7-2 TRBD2 CASSYRGGLDNEQFF TGTGCCAGCAGCTATCGCGGGGGGCTAGACAATGAGCAGTTCTTC
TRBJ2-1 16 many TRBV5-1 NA CASSLALGGGHNEQFF TGCGCCAGCAGCTTGGCCCTAGGAGGGGGGCACAATGAGCAGTTCTTC
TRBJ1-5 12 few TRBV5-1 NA CASREGNQPQHF TGCGCCAGCAGAGAGGGGAATCAGCCCCAGCATTTT
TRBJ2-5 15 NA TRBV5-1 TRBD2 CASSEGLAGGDTQYF TGCGCCAGCAGTGAGGGACTAGCGGGGGGAGACACCCAGTACTTC
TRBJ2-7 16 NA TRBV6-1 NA CASSGYAGFPGYEQYF TGTGCCAGCAGTGGGTACGCAGGCTTCCCAGGTTACGAGCAGTACTTC
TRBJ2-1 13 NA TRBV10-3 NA CAISDLLGGEQFF TGTGCCATCAGTGATCTACTGGGAGGTGAGCAGTTCTTC
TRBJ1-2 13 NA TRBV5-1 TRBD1 CASNGQGGDGYTF TGCGCCAGCAACGGACAGGGTGGGGATGGCTACACCTTC
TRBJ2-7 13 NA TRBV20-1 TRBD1 CSAIPGQRDEQYF TGCAGTGCTATTCCGGGACAGCGAGACGAGCAGTACTTC
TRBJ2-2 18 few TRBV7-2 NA CASRRVLISGGNTGELFF TGTGCCAGCAGAAGGGTCTTGATTAGCGGTGGGAACACCGGGGAGCTGTTTTTT
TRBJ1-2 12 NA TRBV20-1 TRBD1 CSARLWDRGYTF TGCAGTGCTAGATTGTGGGACAGGGGCTACACCTTC
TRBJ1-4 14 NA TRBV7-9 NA CASSSRETNEKLFF TGTGCCAGCAGCTCCAGGGAAACTAATGAAAAACTGTTTTTT
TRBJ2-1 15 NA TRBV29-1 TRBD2 CSVRGLAGGKNEQFF TGTAGCGTACGTGGACTAGCGGGAGGGAAAAATGAGCAGTTCTTC
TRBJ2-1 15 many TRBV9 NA CASSSGTGSYNEQFF TGTGCCAGCAGCAGCGGGACAGGTTCATACAATGAGCAGTTCTTC
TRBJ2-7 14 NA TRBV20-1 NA CSAREGSGRYGQYF TGCAGTGCTAGAGAAGGGTCGGGGCGGTACGGGCAGTACTTC
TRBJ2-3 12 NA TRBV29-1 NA CGVDEGIDTQYF TGCGGCGTTGACGAAGGAATAGATACGCAGTATTTT
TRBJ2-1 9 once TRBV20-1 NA CSARNEQFF TGCAGTGCGAGGAATGAGCAGTTCTTC
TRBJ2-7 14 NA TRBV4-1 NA CASSYKGGAYEQYF TGCGCCAGCAGCTACAAGGGGGGGGCCTACGAGCAGTACTTC
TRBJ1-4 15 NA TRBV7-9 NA CANSPQEGANEKLFF TGTGCCAACAGCCCACAGGAGGGGGCTAATGAAAAACTGTTTTTT
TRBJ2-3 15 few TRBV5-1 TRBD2 CASSLPAGETDTQYF TGCGCCAGCAGCTTGCCGGCGGGAGAGACAGATACGCAGTATTTT
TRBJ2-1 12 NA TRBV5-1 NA CASRASYGEQFF TGCGCCAGCAGAGCTTCCTATGGTGAGCAGTTCTTC
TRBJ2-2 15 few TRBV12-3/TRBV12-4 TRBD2 CASSLSAGDSGELFF TGTGCCAGCAGTTTATCGGCGGGGGACTCCGGGGAGCTGTTTTTT
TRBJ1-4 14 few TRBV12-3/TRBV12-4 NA CASSFVQSGEKLFF TGTGCCAGCAGTTTTGTCCAGAGCGGTGAAAAACTGTTTTTT
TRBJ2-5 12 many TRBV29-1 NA CSVEALGETQYF TGCAGCGTTGAGGCTTTGGGGGAGACCCAGTACTTC
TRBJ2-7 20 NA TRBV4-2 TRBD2 CASSQDLTSGSSAKSYEQYF TGTGCCAGCAGCCAAGACCTGACTAGCGGATCCTCCGCTAAATCCTACGAGCAGTACTTC
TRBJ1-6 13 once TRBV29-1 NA CSVGEAYNSPLHF TGCAGCGTTGGAGAAGCGTATAATTCACCCCTCCACTTT
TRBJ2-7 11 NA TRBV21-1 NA CARGGHYEQYF TGTGCCAGGGGGGGACATTACGAGCAGTACTTC
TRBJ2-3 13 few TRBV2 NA CASGAASTDTQYF TGTGCCAGCGGCGCGGCCAGCACAGATACGCAGTATTTT
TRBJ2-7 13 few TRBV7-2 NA CASSLIPRNEQYF TGTGCCAGCAGCTTAATTCCACGGAACGAGCAGTACTTC
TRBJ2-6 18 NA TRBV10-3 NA CAISESFGLGAGANVLTF TGTGCCATCAGTGAGTCCTTCGGGTTGGGGGCTGGGGCCAACGTCCTGACTTTC
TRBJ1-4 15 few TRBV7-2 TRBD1 CASSLVGQGYEKLFF TGTGCCAGCAGCTTAGTGGGACAGGGTTATGAAAAACTGTTTTTT
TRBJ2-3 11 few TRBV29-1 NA CSVQTVDTQYF TGCAGCGTCCAAACGGTAGATACGCAGTATTTT
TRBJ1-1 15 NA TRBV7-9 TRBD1 CASSARQGGVTEAFF TGTGCCAGCAGCGCTCGACAGGGAGGCGTCACTGAAGCTTTCTTT
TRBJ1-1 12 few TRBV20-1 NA CSVRLQGLSAFF TGCAGTGTCCGATTACAGGGCCTATCCGCATTTTTT
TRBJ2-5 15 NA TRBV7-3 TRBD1 CASSQGQGRMETQYF TGTGCCAGCAGCCAAGGACAGGGGAGGATGGAGACCCAGTACTTC
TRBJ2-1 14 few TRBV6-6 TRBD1 CASSRGQGAYEQFF TGTGCCAGCAGTAGGGGACAGGGGGCGTATGAGCAGTTCTTC
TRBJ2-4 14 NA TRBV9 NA CASSPSEAKNIQYF TGTGCCAGCAGCCCCTCAGAGGCCAAAAACATTCAGTACTTC
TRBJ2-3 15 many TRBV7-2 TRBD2 CASSTRAGGTDTQYF TGTGCCAGCAGCACCCGAGCGGGGGGCACAGATACGCAGTATTTT
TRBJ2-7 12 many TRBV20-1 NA CSARRPGLEQYF TGCAGTGCTCGACGTCCTGGTCTCGAGCAGTACTTC
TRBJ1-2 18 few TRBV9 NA CASSVDSGPGPLYYGYTF TGTGCCAGCAGCGTGGATTCAGGGCCCGGGCCGCTTTACTATGGCTACACCTTC